This record concerns one T cell receptor (beta chain) sequence. Its cognate antigen has yet to be identified. It has no much larger one-base neighbor in the sample; base qualities were not kept. The data belong to a study of T cells in Graves' hyperthyroidism and ophthalmopathy (dated by TCRdb to 2018 to 2020). Concerning the study at large: Peripheral blood samples were taken at the time of initial diagnosis, prior to any treatment. A discovery cohort of about a hundred patients, fewer than 50 with Graves' ophthalmopathy and 57 with stable Graves' hyperthyroidism, was used to find distinguishing TCR V-J signatures. Prospective prediction of ophthalmopathy was tested in an independent validation cohort consisting of about 19 hyperthyroidism patients and 15 or so patients who later progressed to ophthalmopathy. The 95 to 100 discovery patients were divided at random into training and test sets in a 7:3 ratio. In several Graves' hyperthyroidism patients, the study also compared T-cell repertoires from thyroid tissue with T-cell repertoires from blood. Once sampling was done, hyperthyroidism patients were given methimazole at a starting dose of 30 mg daily, whereas ophthalmopathy patients were given high-dose intravenous methylprednisolone. According to the paper, TCR Vbeta CDR3 sequencing was carried out on approximately 140 peripheral blood samples, which came from 40 to 45 ophthalmopathy, roughly 75 hyperthyroidism and roughly 17 progressor patients. General conclusions and limits of the study: In validation, the model predicted progression to ophthalmopathy with approximately 70% sensitivity and roughly 72% specificity, a median of approximately 6.7 months before onset. Ophthalmopathy was separated from stable hyperthyroidism by a 13 V-J signature model, with around 90% sensitivity and about 81% specificity obtained in cross-validation and 80%/75% obtained in testing. Most expanded thyroid clonotypes (frequency above 0.001) were also found in blood, which suggests that blood repertoires may mirror thyroid immune responses. Sample size was not statistically predetermined, and investigators were not blinded to group allocation.

Amplification of TCR beta CDR3 regions was carried out from RNA transcripts. For the first round of RT-PCR on the TCR CDR3, the HTBI primer set was used together with the Qiagen OneStep RT-PCR kit. Libraries were constructed in a second round of multiplex PCR, after which size selection and purification were carried out. The libraries were sequenced on an Illumina HiSeq2000 using paired-end 100 bp reads. Turning to the authors' computational methods: SOAPnuke was used to process the raw data, removing reads that contained adapters or uncalled bases, had a mean Phred below 15, or lacked an exact match to the constant primer or identifier. High-quality paired reads were merged using COPE v1.2.5, and each unique nucleotide sequence was defined as a clonotype. Clonotypes were aligned to IMGT TRBV, TRBD and TRBJ reference segments using MiTCR v1.1. Analysis was restricted to V-J combinations with a frequency above 0.0001, which covered over 98% of repertoires. The TCS score was defined as the ratio of F50 (clonal expansion) to E x V (chaos), calculated using BLOSUM62-based TCRdist between CDR3 peptides within each V-J. Welch's t-statistics and random forest reduced 450 to 600 V-J features to 10 to 15, which were used in a naive Bayes classifier (R e1071). In-frame beta chains were kept once TCRdb had trimmed the public reads at Q25 with fastp and called clones with MiXCR. Rows with a matching CDR3 protein are joined into one entry that keeps the most common DNA and genes. These V and J calls derive from TCRdb rather than the authors' analysis. The sample has around 300,000 distinct CDR3 sequences on record, under 30% of them singletons. Roughly 24% of the sample is taken by the ten largest.

Hyperthyroidism patients were newly diagnosed, with disease duration under 2 months, and aged 18 to 65 years. Patients with uncontrolled infections, other autoimmune diseases, pregnancy or lactation were excluded. Diagnoses were established on the basis of clinical symptoms, serum thyroxine and TRAb, thyroid ultrasound, and orbital computed tomography. Blood from progressor patients was collected at the time of first diagnosis with hyperthyroidism, before any ophthalmopathy symptoms had appeared. PBMCs were separated from roughly 9.3 ml of fresh peripheral blood using Ficoll-Paque density gradient centrifugation. Progressor patients were defined as those initially diagnosed with Graves' hyperthyroidism in whom ophthalmopathy developed during follow-up. Trizol reagent was used to extract total RNA, and RNA quality was then checked on an Agilent 2100 Bioanalyzer. This TCR was sampled from a man in his forties with Graves' hyperthyroidism that later progressed to Graves' ophthalmopathy. The specimen sequenced was blood.

The DNA reads TGTGCCAGCAAGGAAGGGGGCGCGGATGAAGCTTTCTTT. Its protein is CASKEGGADEAFF. The V gene is TRBV11-3 and the J gene is TRBJ1-1; TRBD1 lines up with 7 middle nucleotides. The germline V gene gives CDR1 as SGHNT and CDR2 as YENEEA. CDR3 length: 13 amino acids, cysteine to phenylalanine. Only CDR3 DNA remains: 39 bases, in frame from the first base. V loses 7 bases at its end and J loses 7 bases; junction bases beyond the gene matches: 9. Supplemented by the reference TRBV11-3 and TRBJ1-1 proteins around the CDR3, the complete variable domain is EAGVVQSPRYKIIEKKQPVAFWCNPISGHNTLYWYLQNLGQGPELLIRYENEEAVDDSQLPKDRFSAERLKGVDSTLKIQPAELGDSAVYLCASKEGGADEAFFGQGTRLTVV.